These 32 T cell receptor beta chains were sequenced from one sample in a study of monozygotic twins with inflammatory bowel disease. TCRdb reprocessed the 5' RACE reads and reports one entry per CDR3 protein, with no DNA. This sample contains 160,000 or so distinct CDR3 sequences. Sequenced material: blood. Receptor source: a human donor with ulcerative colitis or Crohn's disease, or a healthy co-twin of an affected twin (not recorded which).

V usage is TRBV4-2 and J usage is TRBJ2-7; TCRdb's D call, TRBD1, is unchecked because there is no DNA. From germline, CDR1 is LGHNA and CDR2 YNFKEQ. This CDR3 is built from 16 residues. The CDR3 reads CASSQEGTDRAYEQYF.

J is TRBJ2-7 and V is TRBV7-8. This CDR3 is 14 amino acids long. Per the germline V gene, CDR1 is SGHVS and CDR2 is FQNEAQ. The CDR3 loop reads CASSLDSHSYEQYF.

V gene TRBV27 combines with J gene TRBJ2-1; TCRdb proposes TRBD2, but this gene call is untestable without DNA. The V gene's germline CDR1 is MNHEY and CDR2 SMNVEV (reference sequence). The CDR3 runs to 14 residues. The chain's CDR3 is CASSRLAGGSEQFF.

CDR3 sequence reads: CASSLGGGENTGELFF. This chain joins TRBV7-2 and TRBJ2-2; TCRdb gives TRBD2 as the D gene, but with no DNA this cannot be confirmed. Per the germline V gene, CDR1 is SGHTA and CDR2 is FQGNSA. The CDR3 is 16 amino acids. Filled out from reference TRBV7-2 and TRBJ2-2, the complete variable domain reads GAGVSQSPSNKVTEKGKDVELRCDPISGHTALYWYRQSLGQGLEFLIYFQGNSAPDKSGLPSDRFSAERTGGSVSTLTIQRTQQEDSAVYLCASSLGGGENTGELFFGEGSRLTVL.

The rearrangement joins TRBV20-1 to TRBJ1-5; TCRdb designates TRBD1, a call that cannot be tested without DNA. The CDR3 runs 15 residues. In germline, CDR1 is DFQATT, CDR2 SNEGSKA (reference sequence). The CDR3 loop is CSATLGTGALRPQHF.

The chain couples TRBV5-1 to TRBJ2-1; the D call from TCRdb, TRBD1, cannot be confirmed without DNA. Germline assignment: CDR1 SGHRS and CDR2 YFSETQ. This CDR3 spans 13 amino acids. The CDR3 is CASSTTGNNEQFF.

CDR3 sequence: CASSFGTYFKSTDTQYF. This chain connects TRBV12-3 or TRBV12-4 to TRBJ2-3; TCRdb reports TRBD2, a call that lacks DNA to check it against. The CDR3 is 17 amino acids.

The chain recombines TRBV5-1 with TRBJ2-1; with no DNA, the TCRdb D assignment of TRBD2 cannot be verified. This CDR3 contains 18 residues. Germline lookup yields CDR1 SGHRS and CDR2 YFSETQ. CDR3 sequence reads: CASSLPPSGGSSYNEQFF.

CDR3 sequence: CSASVQSYNEQFF. The chain uses TRBV20-1 and TRBJ2-1. The CDR3 is made up of 13 amino acids. Looked up from germline, CDR1 is DFQATT and CDR2 is SNEGSKA (reference sequence).

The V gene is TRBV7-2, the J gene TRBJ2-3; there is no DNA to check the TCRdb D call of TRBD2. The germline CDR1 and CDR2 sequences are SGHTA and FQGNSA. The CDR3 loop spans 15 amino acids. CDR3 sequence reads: CASSLPSGPTDTQYF.

The CDR3 here is CASSLEQGGLYYGYTF. This chain joins TRBV11-2 and TRBJ1-2; TCRdb lists TRBD1, though no DNA is available to test this call. In germline, CDR1 is SGHAT, CDR2 FQNNGV. This CDR3 has 16 amino acids.

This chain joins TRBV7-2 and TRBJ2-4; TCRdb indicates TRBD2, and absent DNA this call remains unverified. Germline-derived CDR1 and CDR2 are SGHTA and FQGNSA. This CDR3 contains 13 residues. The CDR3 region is CASSLPTRNIQYF.

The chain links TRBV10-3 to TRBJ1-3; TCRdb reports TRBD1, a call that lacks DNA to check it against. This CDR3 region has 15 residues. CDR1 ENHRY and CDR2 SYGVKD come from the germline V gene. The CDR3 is CAITPGQGTGNTIYF.

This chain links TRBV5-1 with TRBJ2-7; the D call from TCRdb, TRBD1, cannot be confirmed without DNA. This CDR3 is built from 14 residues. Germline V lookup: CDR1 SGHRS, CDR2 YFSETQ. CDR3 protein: CASSFGQGVDEQYF.

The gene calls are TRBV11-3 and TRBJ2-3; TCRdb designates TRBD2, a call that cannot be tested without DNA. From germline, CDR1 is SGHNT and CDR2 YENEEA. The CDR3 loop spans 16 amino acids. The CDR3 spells CASSPRLATSTDTQYF.

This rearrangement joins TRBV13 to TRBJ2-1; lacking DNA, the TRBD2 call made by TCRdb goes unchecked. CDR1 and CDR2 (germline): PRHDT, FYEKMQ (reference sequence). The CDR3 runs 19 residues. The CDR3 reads CASSSGLAGGPGSYNEQFF.

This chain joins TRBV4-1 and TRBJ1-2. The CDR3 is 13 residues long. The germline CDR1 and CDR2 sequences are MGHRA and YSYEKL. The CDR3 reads CASSQWSTYGYTF.

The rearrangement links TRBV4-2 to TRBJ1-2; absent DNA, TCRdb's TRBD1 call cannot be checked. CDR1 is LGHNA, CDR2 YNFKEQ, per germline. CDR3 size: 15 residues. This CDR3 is CASSQPGTARDGYTF.

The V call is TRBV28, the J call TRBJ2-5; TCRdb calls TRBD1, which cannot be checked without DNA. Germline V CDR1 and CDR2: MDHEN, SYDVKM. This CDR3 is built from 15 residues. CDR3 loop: CASSPAPGPQETQYF.

This CDR3 is CASSRVTNTGELFF. This chain connects TRBV12-5 to TRBJ2-2; the TRBD2 assignment by TCRdb is unverifiable without DNA. Germline-derived CDR1 and CDR2 are LGHNT and FRNRAP. The CDR3 runs to 14 residues.

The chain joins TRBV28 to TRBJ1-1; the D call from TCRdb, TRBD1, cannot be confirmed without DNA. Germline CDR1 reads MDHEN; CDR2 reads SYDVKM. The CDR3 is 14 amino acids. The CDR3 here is CASSDREGNTEAFF.

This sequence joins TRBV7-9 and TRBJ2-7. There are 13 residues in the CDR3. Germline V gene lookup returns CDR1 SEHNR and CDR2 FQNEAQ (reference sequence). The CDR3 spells CASSLSITYEQYF.

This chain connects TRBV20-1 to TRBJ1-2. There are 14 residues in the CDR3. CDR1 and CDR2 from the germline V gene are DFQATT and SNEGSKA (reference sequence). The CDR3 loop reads CSAREPRLWNGYTF.

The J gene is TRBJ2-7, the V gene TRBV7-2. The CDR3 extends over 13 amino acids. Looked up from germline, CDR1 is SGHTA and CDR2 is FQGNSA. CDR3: CASSQGIGSEQYF.

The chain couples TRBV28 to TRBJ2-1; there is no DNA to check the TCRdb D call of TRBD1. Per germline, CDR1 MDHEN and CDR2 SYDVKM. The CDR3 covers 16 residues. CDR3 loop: CASSSRGGGPLREQFF.

CDR3 loop: CASSTRTENIQYF. The chain employs TRBV5-4 and TRBJ2-4. The length of the CDR3 is 13 residues. Germline loops: CDR1 SGHNT, CDR2 YYREEE (reference sequence).

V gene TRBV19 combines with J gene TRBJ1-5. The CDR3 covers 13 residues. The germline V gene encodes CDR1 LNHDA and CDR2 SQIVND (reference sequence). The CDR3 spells CASSIVDGQPQHF. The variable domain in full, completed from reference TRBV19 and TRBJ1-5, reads DGGITQSPKYLFRKEGQNVTLSCEQNLNHDAMYWYRQDPGQGLRLIYYSQIVNDFQKGDIAEGYSVSREKKESFPLTVTSAQKNPTAFYLCASSIVDGQPQHFGDGTRLSIL.

CDR3 loop: CASSPYGQGNTGELFF. This chain uses TRBV7-2 with TRBJ2-2; TCRdb names TRBD1, which stays unverified in the absence of DNA. CDR1 SGHTA and CDR2 FQGNSA come from the germline V gene. The CDR3 sequence is 16 residues long.

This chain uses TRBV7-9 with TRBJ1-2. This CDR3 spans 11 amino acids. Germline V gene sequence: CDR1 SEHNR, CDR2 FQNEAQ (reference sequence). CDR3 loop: CASSLRTSFTF.

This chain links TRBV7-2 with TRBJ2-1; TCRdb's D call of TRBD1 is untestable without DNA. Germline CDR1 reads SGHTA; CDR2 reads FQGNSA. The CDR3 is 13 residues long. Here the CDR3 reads CASSLEVGPGKFF.

CDR3 protein: CATSDLKGFRQYF. This chain uses TRBV24-1 with TRBJ2-7; TCRdb designates TRBD2, a call that cannot be tested without DNA. This CDR3 is built from 13 residues. The germline gives CDR1 KGHDR, CDR2 SFDVKD.

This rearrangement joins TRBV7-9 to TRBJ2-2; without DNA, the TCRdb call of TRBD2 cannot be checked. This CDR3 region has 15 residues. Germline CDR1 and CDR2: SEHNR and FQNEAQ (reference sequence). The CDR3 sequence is CASSPKTRLTGELFF. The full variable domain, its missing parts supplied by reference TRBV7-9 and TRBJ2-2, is DTGVSQNPRHKITKRGQNVTFRCDPISEHNRLYWYRQTLGQGPEFLTYFQNEAQLEKSRLLSDRFSAERPKGSFSTLEIQRTEQGDSAMYLCASSPKTRLTGELFFGEGSRLTVL.